This T cell receptor beta chain derives from a study of shared clonotypes between healthy human individuals. The CDR3 consists of 11 residues. Looked up from germline, CDR1 is DFQATT and CDR2 is SNEGSKA (reference sequence). With 0 bases removed from V and 7 bases from J, the gap between germline ends came to 6 bases. The data were produced by immunoSEQ multiplex PCR, yet TCRdb's version contains in-frame clones alone and is incomplete. The sample consists of approximately 1,500,000 clones, roughly 96% of them appearing once. The specimen sequenced was naive CD4+ T cells sorted from blood. Subset specified: CD45RA+ positively selected. The receptor was isolated from a man aged 25-45 years in good health. V and J are TRBV20-1 and TRBJ1-1; D gene unclear. Here the CDR3 DNA reads TGCAGTGCTAGAGATCTGGTTGAAGCTTTCTTT. As protein: CSARDLVEAFF.